Below, 6 T cell receptor beta chains from the same sample are listed, as sequenced in a study of control samples from healthy donors and cancer patients. TCRdb keeps only in-frame clones here, not all; method: immunoSEQ multiplex PCR. The sample gives 170,000 or so clones, 91% of which show up once; 2% to 2.5% is in the top ten. Sequenced input: blood. The receptors stem from a woman aged 40-49 years in good health.

V usage is TRBV4-2 and J usage is TRBJ2-5; the D is unclear. Germline V gives CDR1 LGHNA, CDR2 YNFKEQ. V was clipped by 0 bases and J by 1 base, with 6 bases between them. The CDR3 consists of 14 residues. The CDR3 sequence: CASSQDPAQETQYF. In DNA form, the CDR3 reads TGTGCCAGCAGCCAAGACCCGGCCCAAGAGACCCAGTACTTC.

This chain connects TRBV5-4 to TRBJ2-1; TRBD2 aligns across 12 bases. Trimming took 0 bases from V and 7 from J; bases not matched to a gene: 5. CDR1 and CDR2 from the germline V gene are SGHNT and YYREEE (reference sequence). The CDR3 spans 16 residues. The CDR3 region is CASSLGGLAGGNEQFF. CDR3 DNA sequence: TGTGCCAGCAGCTTGGGGGGACTAGCGGGTGGGAATGAGCAGTTCTTC.

The V call is TRBV14, the J call TRBJ2-2; D not certain. Per germline, CDR1 SGHDN and CDR2 FVKESK. Deletions cut 1 base from V and 1 base from J, with 1 base between. The CDR3 consists of 13 residues. DNA for the CDR3: TGTGCCAGCAGCCAAGGGAACACCGGGGAGCTGTTTTTT. This encodes CASSQGNTGELFF.

This clone was found once. The gene calls are TRBV28 and TRBJ1-4; D uncertain. V lost 5 bases and J lost 4, with 14 bases in between. Germline CDR1 and CDR2: MDHEN and SYDVKM. The CDR3 runs to 15 residues. The CDR3 DNA sequence: TGTGCCAGCAGTCCCGCGACATATGGTAATGAAAAACTGTTTTTT. This gives the protein CASSPATYGNEKLFF.

The V call is TRBV27, the J call TRBJ1-2, with D possibly being TRBD1 (6 bases). V lost 2 bases, J lost 0 bases, and 19 bases lay in between. The CDR3 length is 18 residues. Germline V gene data show CDR1 as MNHEY and CDR2 as SMNVEV (reference sequence). The CDR3 sequence is CASSLTQQGKEANYGYTF. DNA for the CDR3: TGTGCCAGCAGTTTAACGCAGCAGGGGAAGGAAGCTAACTATGGCTACACCTTC.

This chain links TRBV5-1 with TRBJ2-5; 8 nucleotides line up with TRBD1. V lost 4 bases and J lost 3; bases outside the gene matches: 2. The germline V gene has CDR1 SGHRS and CDR2 YFSETQ. The CDR3 is 13 residues long. Here the CDR3 DNA reads TGCGCCAGCAGCCGGACAGGGAAAGAGACCCAGTACTTC. It translates to CASSRTGKETQYF.